This T cell receptor beta chain derives from a study of blood T cell repertoires in COVID-19. Whole-study context: Sites across the United States, Italy and Spain contributed samples from acute and convalescent COVID-19.

The method was immunoSEQ multiplex PCR; TCRdb's version includes in-frame clones alone and lacks a portion of them. The sample shows hundreds of thousands of clones, 89% of them seen only once. V was shortened by 0 bases and J by 4 bases, with 9 bases between the two germline ends. Germline V lookup: CDR1 SGHAT, CDR2 FQNNGV. The CDR3 consists of 14 residues. The sample taken for sequencing was peripheral blood. The chain is built from TRBV11-2 and TRBJ2-5, with D hard to call. This TCR derives from a man between 18 and 29 years old with COVID-19, enrolled during active disease. The CDR3 loop reads CASSLDYQLETQYF. DNA of the CDR3: TGTGCCAGCAGCTTAGATTATCAGTTAGAGACCCAGTACTTC.